Listed below are T cell receptor beta chains from one sample, sequenced in a study of T cell responses to AZD1222 COVID-19 vaccine. Generated by immunoSEQ multiplex PCR, the TCRdb table keeps only in-frame clones and is missing some. The table records some 150,000 clones, about nine tenths of them present only once. The sequences come from peripheral blood, collected on day 0 of AZD1222 vaccination. Receptor source: an adult in good health. The CDR3 runs from the conserved cysteine through the conserved F or W. D genes are given only for firm matches. Size is omitted from some rows. Given values are once, few, many or a class for expanded clones.

V gene,CDR3 length,D gene,J gene,clone size,CDR3 DNA,CDR3 protein
TRBV24-1,17,-,TRBJ2-2,-,TGTGCCACCAGTGATCCCGTGGTAGCGCCGAACACCGGGGAGCTGTTTTTT,CATSDPVVAPNTGELFF
TRBV28,20,TRBD2,TRBJ2-1,-,TGTGCCAGCAGCCGACCCCCCGGGACTAGCGGGATTGCATCCTACAATGAGCAGTTCTTC,CASSRPPGTSGIASYNEQFF
TRBV28,15,TRBD1,TRBJ2-1,-,TGTGCCAGCAGACAGACCAGGGGGCTCTACAATGAGCAGTTCTTC,CASRQTRGLYNEQFF
TRBV10-3,14,TRBD1,TRBJ1-2,once,TGTGCCATCACCACGGACAGGGGCGGTGTCGGCTACACCTTC,CAITTDRGGVGYTF
TRBV6-2/TRBV6-3,16,TRBD2,TRBJ2-2,-,TGTGCCAGCAGTTACTCGGCGGGAGACGGTCCCGGGGAGCTGTTTTTT,CASSYSAGDGPGELFF
TRBV7-2,15,-,TRBJ2-2,-,TGTGCCAGCAGTTTAGCAGCCGGGAAAAACGGGGAGCTGTTTTTT,CASSLAAGKNGELFF
TRBV10-3,13,-,TRBJ2-3,-,TGTGCCATCCCCGGGCAGGGCACAGATACGCAGTATTTT,CAIPGQGTDTQYF
TRBV9,14,TRBD2,TRBJ2-7,-,TGTGCCAGCAGCGTAGCGGCGGGAGGGAACGAGCAGTACTTC,CASSVAAGGNEQYF
TRBV5-1,15,-,TRBJ2-5,-,TGCGCCAGCAGCCCCACGACTAGGTCATCAGAGACCCAGTACTTC,CASSPTTRSSETQYF
TRBV7-2,14,-,TRBJ1-1,-,TGTGCCAGCAGCCCAGGACAGATGAACACTGAAGCTTTCTTT,CASSPGQMNTEAFF
TRBV27,14,TRBD2,TRBJ2-5,-,TGTGCCAGCAGTTTTAGGCTAGCGGGAGAGACCCAGTACTTC,CASSFRLAGETQYF
TRBV24-1,13,-,TRBJ1-5,once,TGTGCCACCAGTGCTGGATTCAATCAGCCCCAGCATTTT,CATSAGFNQPQHF
TRBV5-1,16,-,TRBJ1-2,few,TGCGCCAGCAGCTTGGCCCTCGGAGGATCCCTAGTTGGCTACACCTTC,CASSLALGGSLVGYTF
TRBV7-2,15,-,TRBJ1-5,-,TGTGCCAGCAGCTTATTGGGGGAAAGCAATCAGCCCCAGCATTTT,CASSLLGESNQPQHF
TRBV27,13,-,TRBJ2-2,-,TGTGCCAGCAATAGGGGGGATCGCGGGGAGCTGTTTTTT,CASNRGDRGELFF
TRBV10-3,13,-,TRBJ1-2,-,TGTGCCATCAGTATGACAGCCGAATATGGCTACACCTTC,CAISMTAEYGYTF